This T cell receptor (beta chain) was identified during a study of CD8+ T cells in alopecia areata. Study-wide findings and caveats: Under tofacitinib, fewer expanded CD8+ clones appeared among the top 100 scalp clones. Links between baseline CD8+ expansion and response need larger treated cohorts.

In regard to this clone: Its antigen remains unidentified.

Treatment: oral pan-JAK inhibitor, 5-10 mg twice daily. CDR1 and CDR2 from the germline V gene are MNHNY and SVGAGI (reference sequence). V was pared by 8 bases and J by 6 bases, with 9 bases between. There are 11 residues in the CDR3. cDNA serving as the sequencing template came from extracted, reverse transcribed RNA. Profiled with immunoSEQ multiplex PCR; TCRdb holds only in-frame clones, not every one. The table records about 200,000 clones, 60% of them present only once. The rearrangement links TRBV6-6 to TRBJ2-3; D gene ambiguous. Sequencing used CD4+ T cells sorted from blood, obtained at week 24, from a patient treated with tofacitinib. This clonotype was obtained from a human donor with alopecia areata. CDR3 loop: CASGLVDTQYF. The CDR3 DNA sequence: TGTGCCAGCGGCCTTGTGGATACGCAGTATTTT.